Below, 23 T cell receptor beta chains from the same sample are listed, as sequenced in a study of T-cell reconstitution after alpha-beta-depleted transplantation in children. For TCRbeta, the library was prepared with unique molecular identifiers. From the PCR reads, TCRdb called clonotypes with MiXCR, one entry per CDR3 protein. This table holds roughly 240,000 distinct CDR3 sequences, 8.2% found once. Material: PBMCs, mostly from graft donor cells, obtained 180 days after TCRalphabeta/CD19-depleted stem cell transplant. Receptors originate from a male patient between 5 and 17 years old who had a stem cell transplant for acute lymphoblastic leukemia, so the T cells may come from the graft donor.

This clonotype was seen more than once but under ten times. The V and J genes are TRBV2 and TRBJ2-6; D remains unclear. Trimming left V 7 bases short and J 0 bases short, with 10 bases between. This CDR3 contains 15 residues. Germline lookup yields CDR1 SNHLY and CDR2 FYNNEI. This CDR3 reads CASIRQNSGANVLTF. In nucleotides, the CDR3 is TGTGCCAGCATTCGACAAAACTCTGGGGCCAACGTCCTGACTTTC. Based on the CDR3 plus reference TRBV2 and TRBJ2-6, the full variable domain is EPEVTQTPSHQVTQMGQEVILRCVPISNHLYFYWYRQILGQKVEFLVSFYNNEISEKSEIFDDQFSVERPDGSNFTLKIRSTKLEDSAMYFCASIRQNSGANVLTFGAGSRLTVL.

Comments on this clonotype: A much larger clone lies one base from this, so it may be a read error. This rearrangement joins TRBV18 to TRBJ2-5; D could derive from TRBD1 or TRBD2 (5 bases each). The CDR3 contains 14 residues. The germline V gene has CDR1 KGHSH and CDR2 LQKENI. The CDR3 DNA is TGTGCCAGATCACCGGGACGGAACCAAGAGACCCAGTACTTC. It is translated as CARSPGRNQETQYF. Looking up the rest from reference TRBV18 and TRBJ2-5 gives the full variable domain: NAGVMQNPRHLVRRRGQEARLRCSPMKGHSHVYWYRQLPEEGLKFMVYLQKENIIDESGMPKERFSAEFPKEGPSILRIQQVVRGDSAAYFCARSPGRNQETQYFGPGTRLLVL.

This chain connects TRBV23-1 to TRBJ2-1, with D perhaps given as TRBD1 or TRBD2 (5 bases each). TRBV23-1 belongs to the ORF category, with a function that is uncertain. The CDR3 totals 17 residues. Trimming stripped 4 bases from V and 0 bases from J, with 16 bases between. CDR3 sequence reads: CASSRDPLKRSYNEQFF. DNA of the CDR3: TGCGCCAGCAGTCGGGACCCCTTAAAACGCTCCTACAATGAGCAGTTCTTC.

Points on this clonotype: A much larger clone differs from this one at a single base, so this may be a read error. V gene TRBV7-2 combines with J gene TRBJ1-6; possibly TRBD1 for D (5 bases). The CDR3 length is 14 residues. Germline CDR1 and CDR2: SGHTA and FQGNSA. Trimming took off 4 bases at V and 11 bases at J, with 15 bases between the two ends. CDR3 in DNA: TGTGCCAGCAGCTCTCAGGGACGAGGTACACCCCTCCACTTT. It is translated as CASSSQGRGTPLHF.

This clonotype was recorded at least ten times. This chain links TRBV4-3 with TRBJ2-3, with 8 bases fitting TRBD1. Germline CDR1 reads LGHNA; CDR2 reads YSLEER. J gave up 3 bases and V 0 bases, and 8 bases lay outside the gene matches. CDR3 length: 17 amino acids. The CDR3 sequence is CASSQEIGQGNTDTQYF. CDR3 nucleotides: TGCGCCAGCAGCCAAGAGATAGGACAGGGTAATACAGATACGCAGTATTTT.

This clonotype was counted ten times or more. The gene calls are TRBV7-2 and TRBJ2-1; 7 positions agree with TRBD2. CDR1 is SGHTA and CDR2 is FQGNSA in the germline V gene. V dropped 11 bases and J dropped 1; count of bases not matched to a gene: 8. The CDR3 loop spans 14 amino acids. The CDR3 DNA reads TGTGCCTCTGCACCGGGAGGATCCTACAATGAGCAGTTCTTC. As protein: CASAPGGSYNEQFF.

This clonotype was recorded a few times. V gene TRBV3-1 combines with J gene TRBJ2-7, with 13 bases that match TRBD2. The CDR3 is 18 residues long. Germline lookup yields CDR1 LGHDT and CDR2 YNNKEL (reference sequence). V lost 2 bases, J lost 3 bases, and 10 bases stayed unmatched. Here the CDR3 reads CASSQPPGLAGQRYEQYF. The CDR3 bases are TGTGCCAGCAGCCAACCACCGGGACTAGCGGGGCAACGCTACGAGCAGTACTTC.

In this sample, this clonotype turned up many times. This chain links TRBV20-1 with TRBJ2-7; D is uncertain. CDR3 length: 12 amino acids. Between the trimmed V and J ends, which lost 3 bases and 6 bases, there was a span of 12 bases. CDR1 and CDR2 (germline): DFQATT, SNEGSKA (reference sequence). CDR3 amino acids: CSASYRRLEQYF. CDR3 bases: TGCAGTGCTAGTTATCGGCGACTCGAGCAGTACTTC.

Ten or more counts support this clonotype. The CDR3 nucleotides read TGTGCCAGCAGCTCAGGACTAGCGGGGGGGAGAGGCTCCTACAATGAGCAGTTCTTC. Translated: CASSSGLAGGRGSYNEQFF. The chain joins TRBV7-8 to TRBJ2-1; TRBD2 aligns across 15 bases. The CDR3 loop spans 19 amino acids. J was trimmed by 0 bases and V by 4 bases; bases with no gene match: 7. Per the germline V gene, CDR1 is SGHVS and CDR2 is FQNEAQ.

This clonotype was seen at least ten times. V gene TRBV5-1 combines with J gene TRBJ1-4; no reliable D call. The CDR3 contains 15 residues. Trimming cost V 0 bases and J 3 bases, with 9 bases left between them. Germline lookup yields CDR1 SGHRS and CDR2 YFSETQ. In nucleotides, the CDR3 is TGCGCCAGCAGCTTGGAAGGGTACGCTAATGAAAAACTGTTTTTT. This gives the protein CASSLEGYANEKLFF.

This clonotype showed up many times. V usage is TRBV12-3 or TRBV12-4 and J usage is TRBJ1-2; 7 bases match TRBD1. V lost 3 bases to trimming and J lost 3 bases; unmatched junction nucleotides: 10. The CDR3 spans 16 residues. Here the CDR3 reads CASSFGTAYLHYGYTF. The CDR3 region has the DNA TGTGCCAGCAGTTTCGGGACAGCCTACCTTCACTATGGCTACACCTTC.

In this sample, this clonotype turned up many times. The chain couples TRBV6-6 to TRBJ2-1, with TRBD2 matching 9 bases. The J segment lost 5 bases and the V segment lost 5 bases, leaving 7 bases of the junction unmatched. This CDR3 region has 15 residues. Germline V gene data show CDR1 as MNHNY and CDR2 as SVGAGI (reference sequence). The CDR3 DNA reads as TGTGCCAGCAGTCCTAGCGGGAATGGAAACAATGAGCAGTTCTTC. It specifies CASSPSGNGNNEQFF.

This clonotype was recorded many times. J is TRBJ2-2 and V is TRBV20-1, with D perhaps matching TRBD2 (6 bases). The CDR3 runs to 16 residues. Germline CDR1 and CDR2: DFQATT and SNEGSKA (reference sequence). The V gene lost 2 bases and the J gene lost 1 base, with 14 bases spanning the gap. CDR3 nucleotides: TGCAGTGCTAGACCGGGAGACAGACTGAACACCGGGGAGCTGTTTTTT. The encoded protein is CSARPGDRLNTGELFF.

This clonotype was found many times. This chain joins TRBV28 and TRBJ2-3, with 7 nucleotides matching TRBD2. Germline values: CDR1 MDHEN, CDR2 SYDVKM. This CDR3 has 15 amino acids. J lost 0 bases, V lost 2 bases, and 2 bases had no gene match. CDR3 nucleotides: TGTGCCAGCAGTTTAGGGACTATAAGCACAGATACGCAGTATTTT. This translates into CASSLGTISTDTQYF.

This clonotype was detected ten times or more. The V gene is TRBV29-1, the J gene TRBJ2-6; D perhaps matches TRBD1 (6 bases). The CDR3 sequence is 14 residues long. CDR1 is SQVTM and CDR2 is ANQGSEA in the germline V gene. Trimming took off 6 bases at V and 1 base at J, with 10 bases between the two ends. The CDR3 protein is CSVKQGSGANVLTF. The CDR3 region has the DNA TGCAGCGTAAAACAGGGATCTGGGGCCAACGTCCTGACTTTC.

Many counts were recorded for this clonotype. The chain has TRBV11-2 and TRBJ1-6; D is possibly TRBD1 (5 bases). Trimming stripped 5 bases from V and 12 bases from J, with 11 bases between. Germline CDR1 and CDR2: SGHAT and FQNNGV. The length of the CDR3 is 12 residues. The CDR3 coding sequence is TGTGCCAGCAGCCCTCGCGGACAACCCCTCCACTTT. Translated, it gives CASSPRGQPLHF. Variable domain in full (rest from reference TRBV11-2 and TRBJ1-6): EAGVAQSPRYKIIEKRQSVAFWCNPISGHATLYWYQQILGQGPKLLIQFQNNGVVDDSQLPKDRFSAERLKGVDSTLKIQPAKLEDSAVYLCASSPRGQPLHFGNGTRLTVT.

This clonotype was detected many times. The chain recombines TRBV12-3 or TRBV12-4 with TRBJ1-6; possibly TRBD1 for D (5 bases). Trimming left V 5 bases short and J 13 bases short, with 12 bases between. The CDR3 totals 12 residues. DNA of the CDR3: TGTGCCAGCAGTAAACAGGTTCCTCCCCTCCACTTT. This codes for CASSKQVPPLHF.

This clonotype was seen ten or more times. The rearrangement links TRBV7-2 to TRBJ2-2; 12 bases line up with TRBD1. The CDR3 extends over 16 amino acids. Germline V gene lookup returns CDR1 SGHTA and CDR2 FQGNSA. The junction had 1 base not matched to a gene; V was cut back by 0 bases and J by 5 bases. The CDR3 DNA reads as TGTGCCAGCAGCTTAGCGGGACAGGGGGCAACCGGGGAGCTGTTTTTT. Translating gives CASSLAGQGATGELFF.

This clonotype was recorded at least ten times. The chain joins TRBV6-5 to TRBJ2-2, with TRBD2 matching 7 bases. V trimming: 4 bases; J trimming: 7 bases; junction bases outside the gene matches: 15. CDR1 and CDR2 (germline): MNHEY, SVGAGI. This CDR3 is built from 17 residues. The CDR3 DNA is TGTGCCAGCAGTTCATACCCCATGGCGGGAGAGGACGGGGAGCTGTTTTTT. Protein: CASSSYPMAGEDGELFF.

In its sample, this clonotype was seen many times. The chain joins TRBV20-1 to TRBJ2-2; D call uncertain. The CDR3 spans 13 residues. Per germline, CDR1 DFQATT and CDR2 SNEGSKA (reference sequence). Trimming removed 5 bases at V and 8 bases at J, with 15 bases between. CDR3 coding DNA: TGCAGTGCTTACGTCCCCCGGGCTGGGGAGCTGTTTTTT. Translation gives CSAYVPRAGELFF.

This clonotype was detected many times. The chain combines TRBV28 with TRBJ2-7, with D maybe TRBD1 (6 bases). Trimming stripped 1 base from V and 2 bases from J, with 12 bases between. The length of the CDR3 is 15 residues. Looked up from germline, CDR1 is MDHEN and CDR2 is SYDVKM. CDR3 region: CASSLSTQGAYEQYF. The CDR3 bases are TGTGCCAGCAGTTTATCCACACAGGGAGCCTACGAGCAGTACTTC.

To note about this clonotype: This may be a read error, as it is one base from a much larger clone. V gene TRBV4-3 combines with J gene TRBJ2-5, with TRBD1 matching 10 bases. Per germline, CDR1 LGHNA and CDR2 YSLEER. The CDR3 totals 14 residues. J gave up 5 bases and V 6 bases, and 6 bases lay outside the gene matches. The CDR3 spells CASRQQDRGETQYF. The CDR3, as DNA: TGCGCCAGCAGACAACAGGACAGGGGGGAGACCCAGTACTTC.

This clonotype was seen repeatedly, ten times or more. This chain connects TRBV6-5 to TRBJ1-5, with D possibly being TRBD1 (6 bases). Germline V gene sequence: CDR1 MNHEY, CDR2 SVGAGI. This CDR3 spans 17 amino acids. Between the trimmed V and J ends, which lost 0 bases and 0 bases, there was a span of 12 bases. The CDR3: CASSYSARTDSNQPQHF. CDR3 nucleotide sequence: TGTGCCAGCAGTTACTCGGCCCGGACAGATAGCAATCAGCCCCAGCATTTT.